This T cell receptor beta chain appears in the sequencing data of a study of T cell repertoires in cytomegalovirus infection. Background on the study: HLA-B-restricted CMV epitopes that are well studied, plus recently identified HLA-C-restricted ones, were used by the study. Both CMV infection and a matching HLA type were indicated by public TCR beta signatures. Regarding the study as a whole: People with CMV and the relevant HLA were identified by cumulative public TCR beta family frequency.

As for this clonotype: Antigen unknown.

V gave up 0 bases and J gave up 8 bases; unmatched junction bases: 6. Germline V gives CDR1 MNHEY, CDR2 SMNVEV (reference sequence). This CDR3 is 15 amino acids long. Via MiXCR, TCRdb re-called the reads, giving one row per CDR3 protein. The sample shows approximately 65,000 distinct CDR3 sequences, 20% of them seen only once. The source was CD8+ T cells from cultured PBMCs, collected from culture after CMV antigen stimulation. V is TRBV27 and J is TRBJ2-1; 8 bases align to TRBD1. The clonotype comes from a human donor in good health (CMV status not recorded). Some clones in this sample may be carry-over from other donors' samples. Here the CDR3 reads CASSLSRQGMDEQFF. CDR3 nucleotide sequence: TGTGCCAGCAGTTTATCTCGACAGGGGATGGATGAGCAGTTCTTC.